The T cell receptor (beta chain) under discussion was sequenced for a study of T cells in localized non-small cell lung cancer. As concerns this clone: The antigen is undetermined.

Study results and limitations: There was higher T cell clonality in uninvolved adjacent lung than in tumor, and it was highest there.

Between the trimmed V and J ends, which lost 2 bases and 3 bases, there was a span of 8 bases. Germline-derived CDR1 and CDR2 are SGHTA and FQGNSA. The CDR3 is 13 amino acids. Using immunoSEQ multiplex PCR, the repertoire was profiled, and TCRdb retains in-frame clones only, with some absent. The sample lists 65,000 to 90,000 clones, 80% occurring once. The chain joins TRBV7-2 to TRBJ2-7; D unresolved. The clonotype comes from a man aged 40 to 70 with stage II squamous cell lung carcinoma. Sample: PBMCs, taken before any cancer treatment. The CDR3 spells CASSLQANYEQYF. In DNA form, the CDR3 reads TGTGCCAGCAGCTTACAGGCGAACTACGAGCAGTACTTC. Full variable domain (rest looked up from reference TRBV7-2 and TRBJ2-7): GAGVSQSPSNKVTEKGKDVELRCDPISGHTALYWYRQSLGQGLEFLIYFQGNSAPDKSGLPSDRFSAERTGGSVSTLTIQRTQQEDSAVYLCASSLQANYEQYFGPGTRLTVT.